The next 12 T cell receptor beta chains were all read from a single sample in a study of blood T cell repertoires in COVID-19. Sequencing was performed with immunoSEQ multiplex PCR; in TCRdb, only in-frame clones are kept and a portion is missing. The profile covers under 250,000 clones, with about 83% appearing a single time and around 6% taken by the ten largest. Input material: peripheral blood. Receptors were obtained from a woman older than 75 with COVID-19, enrolled during active disease.

This chain joins TRBV10-3 and TRBJ2-7; TRBD2 is a possible D gene (7 bases). The V end lost 2 bases, the J end lost 1 base, and 12 bases lay between the germline ends. CDR1 is ENHRY and CDR2 is SYGVKD in the germline V gene. The CDR3 runs to 15 residues. DNA of the CDR3: TGTGCCATCAGTGAGGGAAGGGGGGGGTCCTACGAGCAGTACTTC. It yields the protein CAISEGRGGSYEQYF.

This rearrangement joins TRBV4-2 to TRBJ1-1; no firm D call. Trimming shortened V by 4 bases and J by 4 bases, and 4 bases separated the two germline ends. This CDR3 is 11 amino acids long. Per the germline V gene, CDR1 is LGHNA and CDR2 is YNFKEQ. The DNA of the CDR3 is TGTGCCAGCAGCCGGAGCACTGAAGCTTTCTTT. Amino acids: CASSRSTEAFF.

V gene TRBV16 combines with J gene TRBJ1-2; D possibly corresponds to TRBD1 (6 bases). CDR1 and CDR2 (germline): KGHSY, FQNENV. The CDR3 consists of 16 residues. Trimming took off 0 bases at V and 8 bases at J, with 19 bases between the two ends. The chain's CDR3 is CASSQSKDRGAGGYTF. CDR3 nucleotides: TGTGCCAGCAGCCAATCTAAGGACAGAGGCGCTGGGGGCTACACCTTC.

The chain carries TRBV28 and TRBJ1-4; 8 nucleotides match TRBD1. V lost 1 base, J lost 8 bases, and 3 bases stayed unmatched. This CDR3 contains 14 residues. Germline loops: CDR1 MDHEN, CDR2 SYDVKM. CDR3 coding DNA: TGTGCCAGCAGTTTATCGACAGGGGTCGAAAAACTGTTTTTT. Its translation: CASSLSTGVEKLFF.

V is TRBV2 and J is TRBJ2-1; 7 bases align to TRBD2. The germline CDR1 and CDR2 sequences are SNHLY and FYNNEI. The J segment lost 2 bases and the V segment lost 1 base, leaving 2 bases of the junction unmatched. This CDR3 has 15 amino acids. The DNA of the CDR3 is TGTGCCAGCAGTGAAGGGAGCGGGACCTACAATGAGCAGTTCTTC. It translates to CASSEGSGTYNEQFF. The variable domain in full, with the rest retrieved from reference TRBV2 and TRBJ2-1, is EPEVTQTPSHQVTQMGQEVILRCVPISNHLYFYWYRQILGQKVEFLVSFYNNEISEKSEIFDDQFSVERPDGSNFTLKIRSTKLEDSAMYFCASSEGSGTYNEQFFGPGTRLTVL.

The chain carries TRBV5-5 and TRBJ2-3, with TRBD2 matching 15 bases. Germline values: CDR1 SGHKS, CDR2 YYEKEE (reference sequence). The J segment lost 6 bases and the V segment lost 4 bases, leaving 6 bases of the junction unmatched. The CDR3 loop spans 16 amino acids. CDR3 residues: CASSAGLAGGMDTQYF. The CDR3 nucleotides read TGTGCCAGCAGCGCGGGACTAGCGGGGGGAATGGATACGCAGTATTTT.

In regard to this clone: One end of the junction does not line up with germline, which may come from a read error. The chain is built from TRBV7-2 and TRBJ2-3; 11 bases are shared with TRBD2. CDR1 is SGHTA, CDR2 FQGNSA, per germline. This CDR3 is 12 amino acids long. The CDR3 DNA is TGTGCCAGCAGCTTGTCTAGCGGGGGGCCTCATTTT. This translates into CASSLSSGGPHF.

In regard to this clone: At the DNA level, this CDR3 is encoded by other sequences in the same sample as well. The chain is built from TRBV28 and TRBJ1-5; D is perhaps TRBD1 (5 bases). The germline V and J ends were trimmed by 5 bases and 4 bases, with 9 bases remaining between them. Germline-derived CDR1 and CDR2 are MDHEN and SYDVKM. The CDR3 length is 13 residues. The CDR3 bases are TGTGCCAGCAGTCGTCGGGGGAATCAGCCCCAGCATTTT. It specifies CASSRRGNQPQHF.

This clone was detected once. The V and J genes are TRBV10-3 and TRBJ2-5; the match to TRBD1 covers 11 bases. Germline trimming cut 9 bases from V and 5 bases from J; bases unmatched to any gene: 8. CDR1 is ENHRY and CDR2 is SYGVKD in the germline V gene. This CDR3 spans 14 amino acids. As DNA, the CDR3 is TGTGCCATTGCTGGACAGGGGGCGCGGGAGACCCAGTACTTC. This encodes CAIAGQGARETQYF.

This clone was detected only once. The gene calls are TRBV28 and TRBJ1-5, with 7 bases aligning to TRBD1. V gave up 5 bases and J gave up 7 bases; unmatched junction bases: 5. Germline V gene data show CDR1 as MDHEN and CDR2 as SYDVKM. CDR3 length: 13 residues. The CDR3 loop is CASSTTGTQPQHF. The CDR3, as DNA: TGTGCCAGCAGTACGACAGGGACACAGCCCCAGCATTTT.

This rearrangement joins TRBV28 to TRBJ1-1, with D unresolved. Trimming took 6 bases from V and 7 from J, leaving 21 bases between them. Germline assignment: CDR1 MDHEN and CDR2 SYDVKM. CDR3 size: 15 residues. CDR3 DNA: TGTGCCAGCAGCTCCCTGGGCCTCGGCGCCAATGAAGCTTTCTTT. Protein sequence: CASSSLGLGANEAFF.

The J gene is TRBJ1-1, the V gene TRBV7-2; D perhaps matches TRBD1 (5 bases). This CDR3 comprises 15 residues. V lost 2 bases and J 2 bases, leaving 12 bases between the germline ends. CDR1 is SGHTA and CDR2 is FQGNSA in the germline V gene. This CDR3 is CASSLWGSPNTEAFF. In DNA, the CDR3 is TGTGCCAGCAGCTTATGGGGCTCCCCTAACACTGAAGCTTTCTTT. Drawing the rest from reference TRBV7-2 and TRBJ1-1, the complete variable domain is GAGVSQSPSNKVTEKGKDVELRCDPISGHTALYWYRQSLGQGLEFLIYFQGNSAPDKSGLPSDRFSAERTGGSVSTLTIQRTQQEDSAVYLCASSLWGSPNTEAFFGQGTRLTVV.